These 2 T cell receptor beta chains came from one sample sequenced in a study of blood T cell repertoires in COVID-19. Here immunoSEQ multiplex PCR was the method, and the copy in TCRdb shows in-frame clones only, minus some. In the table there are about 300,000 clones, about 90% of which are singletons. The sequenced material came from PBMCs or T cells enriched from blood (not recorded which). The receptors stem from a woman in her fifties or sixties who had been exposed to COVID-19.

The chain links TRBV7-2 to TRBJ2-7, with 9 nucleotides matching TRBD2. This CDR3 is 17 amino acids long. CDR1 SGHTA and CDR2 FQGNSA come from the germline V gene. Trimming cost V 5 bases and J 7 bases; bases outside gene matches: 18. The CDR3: CASSLYRGGGAKSEQYF. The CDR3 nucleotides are TGTGCCAGCAGCCTTTACCGAGGCGGGGGGGCCAAAAGTGAGCAGTACTTC.

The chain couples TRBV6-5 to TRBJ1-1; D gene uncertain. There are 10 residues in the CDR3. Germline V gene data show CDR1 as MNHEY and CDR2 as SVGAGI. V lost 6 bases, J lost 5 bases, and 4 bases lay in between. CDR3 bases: TGTGCCAGCAGGAGAACTGAAGCTTTCTTT. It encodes CASRRTEAFF.